This T cell receptor (beta chain) was captured in a study of cytomegalovirus exposure and HLA in healthy donors. The PCR employed 60 Vbeta primers together with 13 Jbeta primers. The repertoire was sequenced with immunoSEQ multiplex PCR; TCRdb's copy has only in-frame clones and lacks some. The profile shows around 150,000 clones, 75% to 85% of them singletons. Germline-derived CDR1 and CDR2 are SGHTA and FQGNSA. The junction had 11 bases not matched to a gene; V was cut back by 5 bases and J by 7 bases. This CDR3 has 16 amino acids. The sequencing sample was made of PBMCs. This chain connects TRBV7-2 to TRBJ2-1; 10 nucleotides agree with TRBD1. The receptor was derived from a human donor in good health. This CDR3 reads CASSRYDRGHGNEQFF. In nucleotides, the CDR3 is TGTGCCAGCAGCCGATATGACAGGGGGCACGGGAATGAGCAGTTCTTC.